A selection of T cell receptor beta chains follows, all from one sample in a study of T cells in Graves' hyperthyroidism and ophthalmopathy. TCRdb redid the calling of the multiplex PCR reads with MiXCR, one entry per CDR3 protein. The repertoire holds hundreds of thousands of distinct CDR3 sequences, with approximately 15% as singletons. Material: blood. Receptors were obtained from a woman in her sixties or seventies with Graves' ophthalmopathy. The CDR3 runs from the conserved cysteine through the conserved F or W. D genes are given only for firm matches. Only part of the rows carry a size: once, few, many, or a class if the clone is expanded.

j_call: TRBJ2-5; d_call: -; v_call: TRBV7-6; clone_size: many; cdr3_nt: TGTGCCAGCAGCTCTACCCCCGGTGGGGGAGAGACCCAGTACTTC; cdr3_aa: CASSSTPGGGETQYF
j_call: TRBJ2-1; d_call: -; v_call: TRBV27; clone_size: few; cdr3_nt: TGTGCCAGCAGTTCGGCGACTATACCTTACAATGAGCAGTTCTTC; cdr3_aa: CASSSATIPYNEQFF
j_call: TRBJ1-4; d_call: -; v_call: TRBV28; clone_size: many; cdr3_nt: TGTGCCAGCAGCTCATCCGGGGCGGCTAATGAAAAACTGTTTTTT; cdr3_aa: CASSSSGAANEKLFF
j_call: TRBJ2-1; d_call: -; v_call: TRBV12-3/TRBV12-4; clone_size: many; cdr3_nt: TGTGCCAGCAGTCCTACGCCCTACAATGAGCAGTTCTTC; cdr3_aa: CASSPTPYNEQFF
j_call: TRBJ2-7; d_call: -; v_call: TRBV10-1; clone_size: many; cdr3_nt: TGCGCCAGCAGTGAGTCCCCCCGACAGGTTACCTACGAGCAGTACTTC; cdr3_aa: CASSESPRQVTYEQYF
j_call: TRBJ2-5; d_call: -; v_call: TRBV20-1; clone_size: few; cdr3_nt: TGCAGTGCTACTCGCGAAAGGGGACGAGAGACCCAGTACTTC; cdr3_aa: CSATRERGRETQYF
j_call: TRBJ2-7; d_call: TRBD2; v_call: TRBV6-1; clone_size: many; cdr3_nt: TGTTCAAGCGGGGTAACGGGCTCCTACGAGCAGTACTTC; cdr3_aa: CSSGVTGSYEQYF
j_call: TRBJ2-1; d_call: TRBD1; v_call: TRBV7-7; clone_size: many; cdr3_nt: TGTGCCAGCAGCTTCGGACAGGCGGCCTACAATGAGCAGTTCTTC; cdr3_aa: CASSFGQAAYNEQFF
j_call: TRBJ1-3; d_call: -; v_call: TRBV6-1; clone_size: -; cdr3_nt: TGTGCCAGCAGCAGATATGGACAGTCTGGAAACACCATATATTTT; cdr3_aa: CASSRYGQSGNTIYF
j_call: TRBJ1-2; d_call: -; v_call: TRBV5-1; clone_size: few; cdr3_nt: TGCGCCAGTAGCCAAGGACAGAATAACTATGGCTACACCTTC; cdr3_aa: CASSQGQNNYGYTF